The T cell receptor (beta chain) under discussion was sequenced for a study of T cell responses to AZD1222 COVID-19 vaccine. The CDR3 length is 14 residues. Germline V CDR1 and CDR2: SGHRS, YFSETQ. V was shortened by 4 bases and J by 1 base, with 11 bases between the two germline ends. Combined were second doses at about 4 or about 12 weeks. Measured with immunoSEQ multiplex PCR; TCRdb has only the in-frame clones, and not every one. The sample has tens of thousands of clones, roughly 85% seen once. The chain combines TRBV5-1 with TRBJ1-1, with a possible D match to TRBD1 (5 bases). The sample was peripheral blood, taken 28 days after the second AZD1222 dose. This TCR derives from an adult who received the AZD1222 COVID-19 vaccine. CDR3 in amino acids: CASSPGPENTEAFF. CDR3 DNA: TGCGCCAGCAGCCCGGGACCCGAGAACACTGAAGCTTTCTTT.